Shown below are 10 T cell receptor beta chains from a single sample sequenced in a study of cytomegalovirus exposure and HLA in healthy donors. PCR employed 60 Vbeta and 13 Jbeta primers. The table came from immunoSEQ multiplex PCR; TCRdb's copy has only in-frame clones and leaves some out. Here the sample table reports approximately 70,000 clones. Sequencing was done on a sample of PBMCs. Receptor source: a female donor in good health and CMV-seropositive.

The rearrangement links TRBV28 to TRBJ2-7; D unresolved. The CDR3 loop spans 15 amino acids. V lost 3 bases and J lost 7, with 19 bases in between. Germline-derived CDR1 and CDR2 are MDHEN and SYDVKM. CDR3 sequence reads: CASSFSVTQREEQYF. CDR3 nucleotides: TGTGCCAGCAGTTTCTCAGTGACCCAGCGCGAGGAGCAGTACTTC.

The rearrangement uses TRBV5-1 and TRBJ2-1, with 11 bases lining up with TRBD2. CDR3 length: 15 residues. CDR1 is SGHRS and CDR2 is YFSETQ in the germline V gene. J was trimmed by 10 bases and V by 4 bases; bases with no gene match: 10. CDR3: CASSPPSGGPKEQFF. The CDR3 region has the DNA TGCGCCAGCAGCCCTCCTAGCGGGGGGCCCAAGGAGCAGTTCTTC.

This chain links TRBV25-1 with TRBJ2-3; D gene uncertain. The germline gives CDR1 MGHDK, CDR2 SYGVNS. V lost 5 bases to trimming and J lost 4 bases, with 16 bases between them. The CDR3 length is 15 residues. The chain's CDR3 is CASSKPVGLADTQYF. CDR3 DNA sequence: TGTGCCAGCAGTAAACCCGTGGGTCTAGCAGATACGCAGTATTTT.

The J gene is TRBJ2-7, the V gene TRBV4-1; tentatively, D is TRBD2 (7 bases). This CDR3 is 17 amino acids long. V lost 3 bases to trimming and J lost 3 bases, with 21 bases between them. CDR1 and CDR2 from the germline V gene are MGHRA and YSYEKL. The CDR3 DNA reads TGCGCCAGCAGCCAGATGGAAGGGGGGGGTGTCTACTACGAGCAGTACTTC. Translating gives CASSQMEGGGVYYEQYF.

The CDR3 coding sequence is TGTGCCAGCAGCTTAGTTGGACTAGCGGACAATGAGCAGTTCTTC. Translated, it gives CASSLVGLADNEQFF. This chain joins TRBV7-2 and TRBJ2-1; TRBD2 aligns across 10 bases. V shed 1 base, J shed 5 bases, and the junction held 2 bases outside the gene matches. The CDR3 is 15 residues long. Germline CDR1 reads SGHTA; CDR2 reads FQGNSA. Filled out from reference TRBV7-2 and TRBJ2-1, the complete variable domain reads GAGVSQSPSNKVTEKGKDVELRCDPISGHTALYWYRQSLGQGLEFLIYFQGNSAPDKSGLPSDRFSAERTGGSVSTLTIQRTQQEDSAVYLCASSLVGLADNEQFFGPGTRLTVL.

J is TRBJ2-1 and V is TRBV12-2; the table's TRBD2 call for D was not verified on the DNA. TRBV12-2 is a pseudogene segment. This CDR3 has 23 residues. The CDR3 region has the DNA TGTGCAAGTCGCTTAGCGCCCCTGGGATCCCCGGGACTAGCAAAGAGCTCCTACAATGAGCAGTTCTTC. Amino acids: CASRLAPLGSPGLAKSSYNEQFF.

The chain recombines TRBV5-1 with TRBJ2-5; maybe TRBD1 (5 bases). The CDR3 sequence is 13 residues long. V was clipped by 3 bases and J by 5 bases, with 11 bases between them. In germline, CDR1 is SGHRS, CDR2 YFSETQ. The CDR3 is CASSSTGDETQYF. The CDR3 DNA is TGCGCCAGCAGCTCCACAGGTGACGAGACCCAGTACTTC.

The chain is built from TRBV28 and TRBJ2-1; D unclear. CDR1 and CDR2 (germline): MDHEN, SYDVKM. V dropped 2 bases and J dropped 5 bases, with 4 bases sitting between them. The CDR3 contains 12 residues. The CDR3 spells CASSLQNNEQFF. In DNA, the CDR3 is TGTGCCAGCAGTTTACAAAACAATGAGCAGTTCTTC.

The CDR3 loop reads CASSLSDGKQYF. The CDR3 nucleotides read TGTGCCAGCAGTTTATCGGACGGGAAGCAGTACTTC. The chain links TRBV27 to TRBJ2-7; D might be TRBD2 (5 bases). With 0 bases removed from V and 8 bases from J, the gap between germline ends came to 8 bases. There are 12 residues in the CDR3. Germline V gene data show CDR1 as MNHEY and CDR2 as SMNVEV (reference sequence).

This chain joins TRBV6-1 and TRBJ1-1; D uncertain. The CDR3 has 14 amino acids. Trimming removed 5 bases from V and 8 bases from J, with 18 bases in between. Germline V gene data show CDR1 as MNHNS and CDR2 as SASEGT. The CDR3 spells CASSSNPQVAEAFF. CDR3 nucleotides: TGTGCCAGCAGTTCCAACCCGCAGGTAGCGGAAGCTTTCTTT.